This TCR beta chain was profiled in a study of T-cell reconstitution after alpha-beta-depleted transplantation in children. Remarks on this clonotype: Its antigen remains unknown.

Unique molecular identifiers were incorporated during preparation of the TCRbeta library. TCRdb reprocessed the PCR reads via MiXCR and lists one record per CDR3 protein. In the table there are some 110,000 distinct CDR3 sequences, 10% to 13% of which are singletons. Study-wide results and caveats: About two months after transplant, alpha-beta T cells reportedly came from several hundred expanded graft clones.

Germline V gene data show CDR1 as DFQATT and CDR2 as SNEGSKA (reference sequence). The CDR3 contains 15 residues. Trimming stripped 2 bases from V and 0 bases from J, with 11 bases between. The chain recombines TRBV20-1 with TRBJ1-5; D gene unclear. The clonotype was recovered from a boy between 2 and 15 years old with acute lymphoblastic leukemia, due to receive a stem cell transplant. This specimen consisted of PBMCs, obtained before TCRalphabeta/CD19-depleted stem cell transplant. The CDR3: CSARRGYYSNQPQHF. The CDR3 DNA reads TGCAGTGCTAGACGCGGGTACTATAGCAATCAGCCCCAGCATTTT.